The 13 T cell receptor beta chains in this list originate from one sample, sequenced in a study of CD8 T cells in Susac syndrome. Roughly 0.45 to 1 ug RNA was reverse transcribed with random hexamers. TCRdb re-called the immunoSEQ multiplex PCR reads through MiXCR, storing one row per CDR3 protein. The sample lists around 140,000 distinct CDR3 sequences, over 80% occurring once. Sample: CD8+ T cells from PBMCs. Receptors originate from a human donor with multiple sclerosis.

The V and J genes are TRBV6-5 and TRBJ1-2; D is perhaps TRBD1 (5 bases). Germline V lookup: CDR1 MNHEY, CDR2 SVGAGI. Trimming took 0 bases from V and 5 from J, leaving 19 bases between them. The CDR3 contains 17 residues. The CDR3 DNA sequence: TGTGCCAGCAGTTACTCGGGGGAATGGGAGTTCGTTTATGGCTACACCTTC. Residues: CASSYSGEWEFVYGYTF.

J is TRBJ1-5 and V is TRBV2; D may be TRBD1 (5 bases). Germline V CDR1 and CDR2: SNHLY, FYNNEI. CDR3 size: 12 residues. V lost 6 bases to trimming and J lost 8 bases, with 11 bases between them. CDR3 in DNA: TGTGCCAGCAGCGGGACGGAAGAGCCCCAGCATTTT. It is translated as CASSGTEEPQHF.

This sequence joins TRBV24-1 and TRBJ2-3; the D is unclear. Germline values: CDR1 KGHDR, CDR2 SFDVKD. The CDR3 sequence is 13 residues long. V was trimmed by 3 bases and J by 5 bases, leaving 8 bases between them. Here the CDR3 reads CATSDPRVDTQYF. In DNA form, the CDR3 reads TGTGCCACCAGTGATCCTCGGGTAGATACGCAGTATTTT.

V gene TRBV19 combines with J gene TRBJ2-4, with D unresolved. The V gene lost 1 base and the J gene lost 5 bases, with 18 bases spanning the gap. This CDR3 spans 17 amino acids. Germline CDR1 and CDR2: LNHDA and SQIVND (reference sequence). The CDR3 coding sequence is TGTGCCAGTAGTATAGTCTTTGGGCTGGACCGTGAAAACATTCAGTACTTC. Encoded protein: CASSIVFGLDRENIQYF.

This rearrangement joins TRBV12-3 or TRBV12-4 to TRBJ1-5; D is perhaps TRBD1 (5 bases). The germline V and J ends were trimmed by 1 base and 6 bases, with 13 bases remaining between them. This CDR3 contains 15 residues. Here the CDR3 reads CASSLVPMGGQPQHF. Written as DNA, the CDR3 is TGTGCCAGCAGTTTAGTCCCCATGGGGGGTCAGCCCCAGCATTTT.

The chain uses TRBV4-2 and TRBJ2-1, with 7 nucleotides matching TRBD2. The CDR3 totals 14 residues. Trimming removed 0 bases from V and 8 bases from J; junction bases left unmatched: 4. Germline CDR1 is LGHNA and CDR2 is YNFKEQ. Here the CDR3 reads CASSQDGRGDEQFF. CDR3 sequence (DNA): TGTGCCAGCAGCCAAGATGGGAGGGGCGATGAGCAGTTCTTC.

This rearrangement joins TRBV28 to TRBJ1-5, with a tentative D call TRBD1 (6 bases). The V end was cut by 3 bases, the J end by 0 bases, with 15 bases between. This CDR3 has 17 amino acids. Germline V gene sequence: CDR1 MDHEN, CDR2 SYDVKM. The CDR3 region is CASSLEGGFHSNQPQHF. The CDR3 DNA sequence: TGTGCCAGCAGTTTGGAGGGGGGCTTTCATAGCAATCAGCCCCAGCATTTT.

This chain links TRBV7-9 with TRBJ2-7, with TRBD2 matching 10 bases. The CDR3 spans 16 residues. V lost 5 bases and J lost 3; bases outside the gene matches: 10. From germline, CDR1 is SEHNR and CDR2 FQNEAQ (reference sequence). CDR3 amino acids: CASSPVAGGGNYEQYF. DNA for the CDR3: TGTGCCAGCAGCCCAGTAGCGGGGGGAGGAAACTACGAGCAGTACTTC.

The chain recombines TRBV18 with TRBJ1-2; D not certain. Deletions cut 0 bases from V and 2 bases from J, with 13 bases between. This CDR3 contains 16 residues. Germline lookup yields CDR1 KGHSH and CDR2 LQKENI. This CDR3 reads CASSPPLGLLNYGYTF. The CDR3 DNA is TGTGCCAGCTCACCACCCTTAGGGCTGTTGAACTATGGCTACACCTTC.

The chain links TRBV5-1 to TRBJ1-4; D gene uncertain. CDR1 and CDR2 (germline): SGHRS, YFSETQ. CDR3 length: 14 residues. V lost 5 bases, J lost 2 bases, and 10 bases lay in between. CDR3 DNA: TGCGCCAGCAGTTCCGGTGAGACTAATGAAAAACTGTTTTTT. Amino acid sequence: CASSSGETNEKLFF.

This chain links TRBV28 with TRBJ2-1, with D unresolved. Germline V lookup: CDR1 MDHEN, CDR2 SYDVKM. V was trimmed by 2 bases and J by 6 bases, leaving 11 bases between them. This CDR3 spans 14 amino acids. The CDR3 protein is CASSLRVTGNEQFF. The CDR3 coding sequence is TGTGCCAGCAGTTTAAGGGTTACGGGCAATGAGCAGTTCTTC.

V gene TRBV4-1 combines with J gene TRBJ2-2; perhaps D is TRBD1 or TRBD2 (6 bases each). Germline loops: CDR1 MGHRA, CDR2 YSYEKL. The CDR3 contains 15 residues. V was clipped by 0 bases and J by 5 bases, with 10 bases between them. This CDR3 is CASSQEGGRTGELFF. The CDR3 DNA is TGCGCCAGCAGCCAAGAGGGGGGCCGGACCGGGGAGCTGTTTTTT.

The gene calls are TRBV14 and TRBJ1-2; D call uncertain. The CDR3 consists of 13 residues. The germline V gene has CDR1 SGHDN and CDR2 FVKESK. Trimming took off 11 bases at V and 7 bases at J, with 20 bases between the two ends. The DNA of the CDR3 is TGTGCCGCAGGACCCGCATTTGGTGGTGGCTACACCTTC. Its protein is CAAGPAFGGGYTF.